This T cell receptor (beta chain) was observed in a study of blood T cell repertoires in COVID-19. The wider study: Acute-phase and convalescent COVID-19 samples originated in the United States, Italy and Spain. Sources were T cells, B-cell-depleted T cells, or PBMCs; the material itself was cDNA or gDNA.

There are 13 residues in the CDR3. Germline-derived CDR1 and CDR2 are SGHRS and YFSETQ. Trimming took 2 bases from V and 10 from J, leaving 12 bases between them. Original processing notes: Scientists estimated how many nucleated cells there were by amplifying reference gene primers. Data came from immunoSEQ multiplex PCR; TCRdb stores just in-frame clones and leaves some out. The D gene and trimming were derived from the DNA, and the V and J assignments and clone size from that table. The sample records fewer than 100,000 clones, about four fifths being singletons. The clonotype comes from a man between 65 and 85 years old with acute or convalescent COVID-19. The chain is built from TRBV5-1 and TRBJ1-4; D unclear. Sequencing input: peripheral blood. As DNA, the CDR3 is TGCGCCAGCAGCTTAGGCTCGACGGGAAAACTGTTTTTT. It yields the protein CASSLGSTGKLFF.